The clone carrying this TCR beta chain was seen only a few times. The antigen is undetermined. V gave up 6 bases and J gave up 2 bases; unmatched junction bases: 9. The CDR3 is made up of 17 amino acids. This record comes from a study of identical twins. TCRdb used MiXCR to reprocess the 5' RACE reads, holding one entry per CDR3 protein. The sample shows around 450,000 distinct CDR3 sequences, 13% to 15% of them seen only once. Study results and limitations: Twin pairs had excess sharing that was weaker in beta out-of-frame sequences. The study based its conclusions on cross-sectional statistical analysis and did not follow the same donors.

These data also formed part of another study, on yellow fever vaccine responses in identical twins.

Material for sequencing was CD4+ T cells sorted from blood. The rearrangement links TRBV12-3 or TRBV12-4 to TRBJ2-3; 12 bases are a match to TRBD2. The receptor comes from a woman aged 18-29 years in good health. CDR3 DNA: TGTGCCAGCAGACCCCGGGCTAGCGGGGGGGACACAGATACGCAGTATTTT. Protein sequence: CASRPRASGGDTDTQYF.